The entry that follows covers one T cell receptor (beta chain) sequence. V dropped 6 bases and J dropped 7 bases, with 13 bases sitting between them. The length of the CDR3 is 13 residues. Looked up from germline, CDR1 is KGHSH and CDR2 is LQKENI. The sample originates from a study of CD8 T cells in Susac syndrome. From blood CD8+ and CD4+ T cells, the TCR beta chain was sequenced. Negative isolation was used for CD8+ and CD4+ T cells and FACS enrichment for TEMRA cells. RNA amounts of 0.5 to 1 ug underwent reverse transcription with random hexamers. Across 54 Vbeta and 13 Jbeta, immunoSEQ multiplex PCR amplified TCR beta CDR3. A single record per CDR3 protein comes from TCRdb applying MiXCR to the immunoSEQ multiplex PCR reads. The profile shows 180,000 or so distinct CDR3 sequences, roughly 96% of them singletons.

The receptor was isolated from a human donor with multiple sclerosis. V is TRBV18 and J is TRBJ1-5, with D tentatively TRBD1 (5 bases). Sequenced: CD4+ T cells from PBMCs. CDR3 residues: CASSGGARQPQHF. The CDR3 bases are TGTGCCAGCTCCGGCGGGGCCAGACAGCCCCAGCATTTT.